This T cell receptor beta chain was sequenced in a study of cytomegalovirus exposure and HLA in healthy donors. This clone occurred once. Trimming shortened V by 8 bases and J by 9 bases, and 11 bases separated the two germline ends. In germline, CDR1 is LNHDA, CDR2 SQIVND (reference sequence). This CDR3 has 11 amino acids. The PCR used 60 Vbeta and 13 Jbeta primers. The method was immunoSEQ multiplex PCR; TCRdb's version includes in-frame clones alone and lacks a portion of them. The sample records around 200,000 clones, roughly four fifths being singletons. J is TRBJ2-1 and V is TRBV19, with TRBD2 as a possible D gene (7 bases). The sequence was collected from a man in his forties or fifties in good health and CMV-seronegative. The sample was PBMCs. The CDR3 loop reads CASGGAGEQFF. CDR3 coding DNA: TGTGCCAGTGGGGGGGCGGGTGAGCAGTTCTTC.